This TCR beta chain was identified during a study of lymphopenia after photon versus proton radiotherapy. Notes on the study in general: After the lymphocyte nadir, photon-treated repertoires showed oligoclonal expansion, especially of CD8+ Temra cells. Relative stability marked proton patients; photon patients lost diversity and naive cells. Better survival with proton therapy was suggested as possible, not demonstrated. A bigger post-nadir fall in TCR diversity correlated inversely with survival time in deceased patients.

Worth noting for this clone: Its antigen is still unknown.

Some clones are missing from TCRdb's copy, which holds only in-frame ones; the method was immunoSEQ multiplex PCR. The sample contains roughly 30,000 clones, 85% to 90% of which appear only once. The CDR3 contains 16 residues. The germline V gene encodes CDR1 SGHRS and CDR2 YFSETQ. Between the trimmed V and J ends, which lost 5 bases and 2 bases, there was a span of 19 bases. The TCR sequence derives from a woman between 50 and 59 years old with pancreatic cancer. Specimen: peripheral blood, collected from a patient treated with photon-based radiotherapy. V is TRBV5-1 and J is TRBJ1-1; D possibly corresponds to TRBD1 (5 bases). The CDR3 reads CASSSLGVYPNTEAFF. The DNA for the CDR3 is TGCGCCAGCAGTTCCCTGGGGGTCTATCCAAACACTGAAGCTTTCTTT.